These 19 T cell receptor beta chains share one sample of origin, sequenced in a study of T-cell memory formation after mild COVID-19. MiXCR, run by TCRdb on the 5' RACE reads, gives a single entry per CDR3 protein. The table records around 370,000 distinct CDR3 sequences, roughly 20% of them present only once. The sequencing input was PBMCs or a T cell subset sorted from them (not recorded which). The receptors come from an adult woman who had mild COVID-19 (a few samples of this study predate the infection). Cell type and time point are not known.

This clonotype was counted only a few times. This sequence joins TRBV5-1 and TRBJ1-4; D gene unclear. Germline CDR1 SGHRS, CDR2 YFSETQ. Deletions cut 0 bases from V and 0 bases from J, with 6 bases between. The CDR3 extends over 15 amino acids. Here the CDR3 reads CASSLVAATNEKLFF. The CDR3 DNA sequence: TGCGCCAGCAGCTTGGTTGCAGCAACTAATGAAAAACTGTTTTTT.

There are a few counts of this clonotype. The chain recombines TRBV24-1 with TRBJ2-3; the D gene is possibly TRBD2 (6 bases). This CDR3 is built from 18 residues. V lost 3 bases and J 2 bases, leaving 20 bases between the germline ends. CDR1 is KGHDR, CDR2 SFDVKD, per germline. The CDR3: CATSDSSGEAAFTDTQYF. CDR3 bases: TGTGCCACCAGTGATAGCTCGGGGGAGGCTGCCTTCACAGATACGCAGTATTTT.

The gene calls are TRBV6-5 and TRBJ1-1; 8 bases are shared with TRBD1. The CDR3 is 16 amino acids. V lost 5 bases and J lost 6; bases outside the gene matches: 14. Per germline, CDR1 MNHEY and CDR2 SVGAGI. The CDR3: CASSEGQGEIPAEAFF. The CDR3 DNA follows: TGTGCCAGCAGTGAAGGACAGGGTGAGATCCCAGCTGAAGCTTTCTTT.

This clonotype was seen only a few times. CDR3 amino acids: CASSQDASGEPNTGELFF. In DNA form, the CDR3 reads TGTGCCAGCAGCCAAGACGCTAGCGGGGAACCGAACACCGGGGAGCTGTTTTTT. V usage is TRBV4-2 and J usage is TRBJ2-2; 9 bases map to TRBD2. Losses at the gene ends were 0 bases for V and 0 bases for J; bases not matched to a gene: 5. The CDR3 spans 18 residues. Germline V gene data show CDR1 as LGHNA and CDR2 as YNFKEQ.

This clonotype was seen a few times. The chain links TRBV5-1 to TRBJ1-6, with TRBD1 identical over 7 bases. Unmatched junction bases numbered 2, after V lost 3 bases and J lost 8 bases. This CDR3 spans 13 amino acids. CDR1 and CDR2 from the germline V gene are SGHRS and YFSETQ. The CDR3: CASSYRGDSPLHF. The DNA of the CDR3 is TGCGCCAGCAGCTACAGGGGTGATTCACCCCTCCACTTT.

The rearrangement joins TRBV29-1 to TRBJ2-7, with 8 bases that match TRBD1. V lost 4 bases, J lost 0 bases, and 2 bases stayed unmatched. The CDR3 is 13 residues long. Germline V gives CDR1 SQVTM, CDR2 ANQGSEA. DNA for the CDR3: TGCAGCGTTGGGGACAGGAACTCCTACGAGCAGTACTTC. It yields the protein CSVGDRNSYEQYF.

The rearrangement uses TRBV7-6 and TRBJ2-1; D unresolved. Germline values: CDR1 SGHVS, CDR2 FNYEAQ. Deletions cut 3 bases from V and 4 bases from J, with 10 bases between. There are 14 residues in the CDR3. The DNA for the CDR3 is TGTGCCAGCAGCTTGGACGGGCCTTACAATGAGCAGTTCTTC. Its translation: CASSLDGPYNEQFF.

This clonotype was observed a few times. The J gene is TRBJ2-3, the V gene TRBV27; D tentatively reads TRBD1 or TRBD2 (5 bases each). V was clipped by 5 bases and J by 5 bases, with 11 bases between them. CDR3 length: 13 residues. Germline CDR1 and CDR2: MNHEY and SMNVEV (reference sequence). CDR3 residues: CASSPTRGDTQYF. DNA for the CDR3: TGTGCCAGCAGTCCTACGAGGGGAGATACGCAGTATTTT.

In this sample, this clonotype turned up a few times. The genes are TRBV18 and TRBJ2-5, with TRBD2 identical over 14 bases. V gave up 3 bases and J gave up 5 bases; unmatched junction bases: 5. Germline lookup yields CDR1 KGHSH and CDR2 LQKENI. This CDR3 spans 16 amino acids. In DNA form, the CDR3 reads TGTGCCAGCTCACCGACTAGCGGGGGGGCCCGGGAGACCCAGTACTTC. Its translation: CASSPTSGGARETQYF. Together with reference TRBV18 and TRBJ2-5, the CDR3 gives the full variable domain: NAGVMQNPRHLVRRRGQEARLRCSPMKGHSHVYWYRQLPEEGLKFMVYLQKENIIDESGMPKERFSAEFPKEGPSILRIQQVVRGDSAAYFCASSPTSGGARETQYFGPGTRLLVL.

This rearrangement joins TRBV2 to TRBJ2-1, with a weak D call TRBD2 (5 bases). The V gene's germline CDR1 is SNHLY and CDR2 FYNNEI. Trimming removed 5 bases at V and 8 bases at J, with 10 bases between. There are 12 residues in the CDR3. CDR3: CASSPLVDEQFF. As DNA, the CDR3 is TGTGCCAGCAGTCCACTAGTAGATGAGCAGTTCTTC. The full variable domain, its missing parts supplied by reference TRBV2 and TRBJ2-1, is EPEVTQTPSHQVTQMGQEVILRCVPISNHLYFYWYRQILGQKVEFLVSFYNNEISEKSEIFDDQFSVERPDGSNFTLKIRSTKLEDSAMYFCASSPLVDEQFFGPGTRLTVL.

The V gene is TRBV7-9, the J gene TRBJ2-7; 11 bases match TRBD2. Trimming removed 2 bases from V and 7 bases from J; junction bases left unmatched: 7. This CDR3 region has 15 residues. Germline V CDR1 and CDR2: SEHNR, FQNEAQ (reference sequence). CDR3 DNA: TGTGCCAGCAGCTTAAGTAGCGGGAGGGCGCGTGAGCAGTACTTC. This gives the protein CASSLSSGRAREQYF.

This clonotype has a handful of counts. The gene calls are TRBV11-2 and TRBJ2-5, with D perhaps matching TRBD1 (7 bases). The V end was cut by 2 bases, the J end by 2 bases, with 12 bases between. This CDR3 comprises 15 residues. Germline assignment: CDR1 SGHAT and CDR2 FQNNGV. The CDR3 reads CASSLSGGLQETQYF. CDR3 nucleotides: TGTGCCAGCAGCTTATCAGGGGGACTGCAAGAGACCCAGTACTTC.

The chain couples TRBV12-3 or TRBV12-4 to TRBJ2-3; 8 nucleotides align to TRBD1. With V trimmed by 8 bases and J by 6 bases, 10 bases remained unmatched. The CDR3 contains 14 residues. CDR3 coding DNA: TGTGCCAGCGGTACAGGGGGGCGTGGGGATACGCAGTATTTT. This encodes CASGTGGRGDTQYF.

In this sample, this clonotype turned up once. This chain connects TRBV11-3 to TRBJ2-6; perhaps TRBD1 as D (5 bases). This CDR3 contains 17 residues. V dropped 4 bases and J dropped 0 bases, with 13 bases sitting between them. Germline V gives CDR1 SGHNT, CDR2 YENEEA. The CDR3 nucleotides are TGTGCCAGCAGCTCAGGGCCAGGATCCTCTGGGGCCAACGTCCTGACTTTC. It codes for CASSSGPGSSGANVLTF.

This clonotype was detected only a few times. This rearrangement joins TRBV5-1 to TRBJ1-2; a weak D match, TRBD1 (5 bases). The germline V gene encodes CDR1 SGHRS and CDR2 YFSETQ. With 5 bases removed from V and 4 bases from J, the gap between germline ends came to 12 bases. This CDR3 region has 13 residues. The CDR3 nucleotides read TGCGCCAGCAGACGGGACTTCAGCTATGGCTACACCTTC. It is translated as CASRRDFSYGYTF.

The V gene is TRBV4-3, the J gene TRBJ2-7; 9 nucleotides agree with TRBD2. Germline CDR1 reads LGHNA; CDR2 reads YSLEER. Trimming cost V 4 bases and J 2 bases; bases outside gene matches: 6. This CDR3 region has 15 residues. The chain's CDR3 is CASSLGLAKTYEQYF. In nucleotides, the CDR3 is TGCGCCAGCAGCCTGGGACTAGCAAAAACCTACGAGCAGTACTTC.

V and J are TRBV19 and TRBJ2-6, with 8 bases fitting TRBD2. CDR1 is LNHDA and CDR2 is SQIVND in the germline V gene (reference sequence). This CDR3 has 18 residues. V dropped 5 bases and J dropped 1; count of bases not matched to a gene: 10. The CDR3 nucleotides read TGTGCCAGTAGTGTGAATAGCGGGATAATTTCTGGGGCCAACGTCCTGACTTTC. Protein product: CASSVNSGIISGANVLTF.

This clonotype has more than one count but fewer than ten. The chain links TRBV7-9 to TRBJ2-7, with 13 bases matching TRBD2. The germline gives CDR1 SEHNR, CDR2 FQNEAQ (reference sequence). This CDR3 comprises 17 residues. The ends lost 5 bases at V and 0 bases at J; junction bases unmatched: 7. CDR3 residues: CASSEGLAGIGSYEQYF. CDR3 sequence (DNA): TGTGCCAGCAGCGAGGGACTAGCGGGAATCGGCTCCTACGAGCAGTACTTC.

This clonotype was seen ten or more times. DNA for the CDR3: TGTGCCAGCAGTTACCGGTGGCAGGCAAACACTGAAGCTTTCTTT. As protein: CASSYRWQANTEAFF. J is TRBJ1-1 and V is TRBV6-2 or TRBV6-3, with D unresolved. This CDR3 is 15 amino acids long. Germline V lookup: CDR1 MNHEY, CDR2 SVGEGT. V was shortened by 2 bases and J by 2 bases, with 12 bases between the two germline ends.